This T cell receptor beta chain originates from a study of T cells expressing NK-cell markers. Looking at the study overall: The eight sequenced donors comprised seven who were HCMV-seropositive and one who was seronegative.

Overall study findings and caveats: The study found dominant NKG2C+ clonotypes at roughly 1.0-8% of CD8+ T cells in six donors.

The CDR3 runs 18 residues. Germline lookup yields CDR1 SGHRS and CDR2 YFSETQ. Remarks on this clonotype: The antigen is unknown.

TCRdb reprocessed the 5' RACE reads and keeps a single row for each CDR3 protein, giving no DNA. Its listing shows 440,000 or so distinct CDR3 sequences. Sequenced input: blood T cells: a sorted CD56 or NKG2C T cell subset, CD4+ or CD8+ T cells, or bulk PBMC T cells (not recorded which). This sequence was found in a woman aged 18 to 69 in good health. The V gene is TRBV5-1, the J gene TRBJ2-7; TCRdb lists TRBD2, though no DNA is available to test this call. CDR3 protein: CASRSDFTYSGSSYEQYF.